A single T cell receptor beta chain is shown here with its context. Its matching antigen is unknown. This specimen comes from a study of T cell responses to AZD1222 COVID-19 vaccine. Overall study findings and caveats: Only after the peak T cell response were repertoires sampled. Unmutated variant regions reportedly attract nearly half of all spike-specific TCRs. The study found Spike-specific TCR breadth and depth rose after two AZD1222 doses.

Assay used: immunoSEQ multiplex PCR; TCRdb lists only in-frame clones, some missing. The sample includes 140,000 to 150,000 clones, 80% to 95% of them seen just once. CDR1 SGHNT and CDR2 YYREEE come from the germline V gene (reference sequence). This CDR3 is built from 15 residues. V shed 4 bases, J shed 5 bases, and the junction held 4 bases outside the gene matches. Specimen: peripheral blood, collected 28 days after the second AZD1222 dose. The rearrangement links TRBV5-4 to TRBJ2-1; TRBD2 agrees at 12 bases. The receptor was isolated from an adult who received the AZD1222 COVID-19 vaccine. The CDR3 coding sequence is TGTGCCAGCAGCACACCTAGCGGGGGGGACAATGAGCAGTTCTTC. This codes for CASSTPSGGDNEQFF.